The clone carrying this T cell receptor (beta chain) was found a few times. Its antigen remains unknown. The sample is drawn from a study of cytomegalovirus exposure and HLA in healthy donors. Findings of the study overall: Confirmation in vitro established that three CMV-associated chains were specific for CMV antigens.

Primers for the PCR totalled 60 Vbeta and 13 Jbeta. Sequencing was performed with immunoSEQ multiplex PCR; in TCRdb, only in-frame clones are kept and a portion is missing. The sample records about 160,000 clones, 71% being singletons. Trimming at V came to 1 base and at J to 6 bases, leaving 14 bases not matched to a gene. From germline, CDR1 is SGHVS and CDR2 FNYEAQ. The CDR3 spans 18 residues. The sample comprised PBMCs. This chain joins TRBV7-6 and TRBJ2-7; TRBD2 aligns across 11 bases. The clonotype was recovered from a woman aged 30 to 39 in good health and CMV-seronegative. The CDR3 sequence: CASSLGFVAGGPEREQYF. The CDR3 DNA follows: TGTGCCAGCAGCTTAGGTTTTGTAGCGGGGGGGCCGGAGCGCGAGCAGTACTTC.